These 8 T cell receptor beta chains originate from one sample sequenced in a study of T cell changes during pregnancy in multiple sclerosis. Generated by immunoSEQ multiplex PCR, the TCRdb table keeps only in-frame clones and is missing some. Altogether some 42,000 clones are present, about 92% being singletons, with the ten largest covering over 0.55%. The source was CD4+ T cells from peripheral blood mononuclear cells, collected in the third trimester of pregnancy. Receptors originate from a female donor with multiple sclerosis, enrolled in a pregnancy study.

The chain employs TRBV2 and TRBJ1-3; 8 positions match TRBD1. Looked up from germline, CDR1 is SNHLY and CDR2 is FYNNEI. V shed 10 bases, J shed 0 bases, and the junction held 14 bases outside the gene matches. CDR3 size: 17 residues. The CDR3 bases are TGTGCCATTCAACGACAGGGGCATCTTTCCTCTGGAAACACCATATATTTT. It codes for CAIQRQGHLSSGNTIYF. Based on the CDR3 plus reference TRBV2 and TRBJ1-3, the full variable domain is EPEVTQTPSHQVTQMGQEVILRCVPISNHLYFYWYRQILGQKVEFLVSFYNNEISEKSEIFDDQFSVERPDGSNFTLKIRSTKLEDSAMYFCAIQRQGHLSSGNTIYFGEGSWLTVV.

The chain uses TRBV7-8 and TRBJ1-5; 7 bases line up with TRBD1. V lost 3 bases, J lost 0 bases, and 8 bases stayed unmatched. This CDR3 has 17 residues. Germline V gene lookup returns CDR1 SGHVS and CDR2 FQNEAQ. In DNA form, the CDR3 reads TGTGCCAGCAGCTTTGTAACGACAGGGTATAGCAATCAGCCCCAGCATTTT. This gives the protein CASSFVTTGYSNQPQHF.

This clone was detected once. CDR3 bases: TGCGCCAGCAGCCCGGGGGACAGGGCTTCCTCTGGGGCCAACGTCCTGACTTTC. Amino acid sequence: CASSPGDRASSGANVLTF. V usage is TRBV4-3 and J usage is TRBJ2-6; 9 bases are shared with TRBD1. The trim removed 4 bases at V and 0 bases at J, leaving 7 bases unmatched. Germline lookup yields CDR1 LGHNA and CDR2 YSLEER. This CDR3 has 18 amino acids.

The genes are TRBV18 and TRBJ2-7; possibly TRBD2 for D (6 bases). Trimming removed 0 bases at V and 4 bases at J, with 10 bases between. CDR3 length equals 14 residues. CDR1 is KGHSH and CDR2 is LQKENI in the germline V gene. In DNA, the CDR3 is TGTGCCAGCTCACCACCGGGACTTCAATACGAGCAGTACTTC. Its translation is CASSPPGLQYEQYF.

The rearrangement uses TRBV6-5 and TRBJ2-7, with a tentative D call TRBD2 (7 bases). This CDR3 is 15 amino acids long. The germline CDR1 and CDR2 sequences are MNHEY and SVGAGI. V was shortened by 4 bases and J by 2 bases, with 15 bases between the two germline ends. CDR3 in DNA: TGTGCCAGCAGTTCTGGTGGCGGGGGCACCTACGAGCAGTACTTC. It encodes CASSSGGGGTYEQYF.

The chain is built from TRBV28 and TRBJ1-5, with 7 bases fitting TRBD1. The CDR3 is made up of 14 amino acids. With 2 bases clipped from V and 4 bases from J, the junction kept 2 bases outside the gene matches. Per the germline V gene, CDR1 is MDHEN and CDR2 is SYDVKM. CDR3: CASSLAGQNQPQHF. The CDR3 bases are TGTGCCAGCAGTTTAGCGGGACAGAATCAGCCCCAGCATTTT.

The rearrangement links TRBV18 to TRBJ1-3; unclear D gene. Per germline, CDR1 KGHSH and CDR2 LQKENI. V lost 4 bases to trimming and J lost 2 bases, with 15 bases between them. CDR3 length equals 16 residues. As DNA, the CDR3 is TGTGCCAGCTCACAGATACGGGAAAGCACTGGAAACACCATATATTTT. Its protein product is CASSQIRESTGNTIYF.

The gene calls are TRBV6-5 and TRBJ2-4; D might be TRBD2 (5 bases). The CDR3 runs 14 residues. The V end was cut by 6 bases, the J end by 6 bases, with 15 bases between. The V gene's germline CDR1 is MNHEY and CDR2 SVGAGI. In nucleotides, the CDR3 is TGTGCCAGCAGCCCCGGGGATGGAGTAAACATTCAGTACTTC. Translation: CASSPGDGVNIQYF.